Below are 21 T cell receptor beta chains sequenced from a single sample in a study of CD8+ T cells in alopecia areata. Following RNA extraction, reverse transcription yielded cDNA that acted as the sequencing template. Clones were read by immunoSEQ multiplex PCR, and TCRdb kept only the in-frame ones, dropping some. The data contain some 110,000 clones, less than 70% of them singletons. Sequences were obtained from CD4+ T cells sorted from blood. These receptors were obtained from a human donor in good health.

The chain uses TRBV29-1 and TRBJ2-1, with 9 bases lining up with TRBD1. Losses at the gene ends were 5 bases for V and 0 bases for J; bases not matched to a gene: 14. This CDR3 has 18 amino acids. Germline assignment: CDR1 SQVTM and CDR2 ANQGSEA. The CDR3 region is CSVPRGTGSTSSYNEQFF. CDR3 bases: TGCAGCGTTCCGAGGGGGACAGGGTCTACGAGCTCCTACAATGAGCAGTTCTTC.

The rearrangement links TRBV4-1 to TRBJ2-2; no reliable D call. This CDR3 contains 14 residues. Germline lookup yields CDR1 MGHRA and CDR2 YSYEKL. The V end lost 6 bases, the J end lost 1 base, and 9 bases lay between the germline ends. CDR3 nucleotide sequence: TGCGCCAGCAGATTCATCTGGAACACCGGGGAGCTGTTTTTT. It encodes CASRFIWNTGELFF.

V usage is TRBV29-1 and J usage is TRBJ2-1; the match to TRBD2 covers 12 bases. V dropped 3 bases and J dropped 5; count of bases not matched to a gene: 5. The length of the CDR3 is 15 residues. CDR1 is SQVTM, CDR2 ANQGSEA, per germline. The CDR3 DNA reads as TGCAGCGTTGAGCGACTAGCGGGGGTTAACAATGAGCAGTTCTTC. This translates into CSVERLAGVNNEQFF.

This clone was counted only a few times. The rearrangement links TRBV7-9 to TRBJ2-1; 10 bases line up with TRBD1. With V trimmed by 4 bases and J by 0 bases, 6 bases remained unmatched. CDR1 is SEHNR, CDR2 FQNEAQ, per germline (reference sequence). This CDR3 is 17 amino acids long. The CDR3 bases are TGTGCCAGCAGCTCGGGACAGGGGACGCACTCCTACAATGAGCAGTTCTTC. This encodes CASSSGQGTHSYNEQFF.

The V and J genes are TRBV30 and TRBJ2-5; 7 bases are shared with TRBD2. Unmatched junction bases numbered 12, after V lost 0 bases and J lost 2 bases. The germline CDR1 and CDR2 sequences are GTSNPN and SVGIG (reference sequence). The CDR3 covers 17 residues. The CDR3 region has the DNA TGTGCCTGGAGTGTGGGCGTGCGGAGGGAGGGACAAGAGACCCAGTACTTC. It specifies CAWSVGVRREGQETQYF.

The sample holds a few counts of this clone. The CDR3 nucleotides are TGTGCCAGCAGCGTAGCAAGCGGGTACGAAAAACTGTTTTTT. Residues: CASSVASGYEKLFF. The chain links TRBV9 to TRBJ1-4; D uncertain. The CDR3 has 14 amino acids. Germline V gene sequence: CDR1 SGDLS, CDR2 YYNGEE. Trimming left V 0 bases short and J 8 bases short, with 11 bases between.

CDR3 coding DNA: TGTGCCAGCAGACGGGACAGTCTCTCCTACGAGCAGTACTTC. Translated: CASRRDSLSYEQYF. The V call is TRBV7-9, the J call TRBJ2-7; 7 nucleotides agree with TRBD1. Germline CDR1 SEHNR, CDR2 FQNEAQ (reference sequence). J was trimmed by 0 bases and V by 6 bases; bases with no gene match: 5. The CDR3 contains 14 residues.

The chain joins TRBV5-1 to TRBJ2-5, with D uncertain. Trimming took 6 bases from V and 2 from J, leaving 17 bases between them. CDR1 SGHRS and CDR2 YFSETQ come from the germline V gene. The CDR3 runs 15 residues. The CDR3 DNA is TGCGCCAGCAAGTCTCCCCGGGTCACTCAAGAGACCCAGTACTTC. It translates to CASKSPRVTQETQYF. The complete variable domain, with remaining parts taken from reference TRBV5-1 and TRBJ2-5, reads KAGVTQTPRYLIKTRGQQVTLSCSPISGHRSVSWYQQTPGQGLQFLFEYFSETQRNKGNFPGRFSGRQFSNSRSEMNVSTLELGDSALYLCASKSPRVTQETQYFGPGTRLLVL.

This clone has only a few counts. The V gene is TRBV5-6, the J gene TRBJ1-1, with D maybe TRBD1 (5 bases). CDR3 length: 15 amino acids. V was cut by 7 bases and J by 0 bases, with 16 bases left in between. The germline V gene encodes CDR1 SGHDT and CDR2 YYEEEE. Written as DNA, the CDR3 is TGTGCCAGCTGTGGGCAGGGAAGGGTGAACACTGAAGCTTTCTTT. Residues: CASCGQGRVNTEAFF. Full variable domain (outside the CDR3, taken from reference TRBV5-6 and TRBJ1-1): DAGVTQSPTHLIKTRGQQVTLRCSPKSGHDTVSWYQQALGQGPQFIFQYYEEEERQRGNFPDRFSGHQFPNYSSELNVNALLLGDSALYLCASCGQGRVNTEAFFGQGTRLTVV.

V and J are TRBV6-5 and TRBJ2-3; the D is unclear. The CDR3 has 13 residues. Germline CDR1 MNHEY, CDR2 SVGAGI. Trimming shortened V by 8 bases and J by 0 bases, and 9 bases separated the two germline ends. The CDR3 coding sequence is TGTGCCAGCTCGATTCCTAGCACAGATACGCAGTATTTT. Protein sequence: CASSIPSTDTQYF.

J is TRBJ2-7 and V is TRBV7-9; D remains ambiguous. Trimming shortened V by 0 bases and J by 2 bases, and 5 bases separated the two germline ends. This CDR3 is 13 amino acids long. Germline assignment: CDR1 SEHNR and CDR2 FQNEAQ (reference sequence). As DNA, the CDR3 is TGTGCCAGCAGCTTAGCCCCCACCTACGAGCAGTACTTC. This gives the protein CASSLAPTYEQYF. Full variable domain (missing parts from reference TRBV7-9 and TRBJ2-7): DTGVSQNPRHKITKRGQNVTFRCDPISEHNRLYWYRQTLGQGPEFLTYFQNEAQLEKSRLLSDRFSAERPKGSFSTLEIQRTEQGDSAMYLCASSLAPTYEQYFGPGTRLTVT.

Here the CDR3 DNA reads TGTGCCTGGGGCGGGGGCTACGAAAAACTGTTTTTT. Translated: CAWGGGYEKLFF. The rearrangement joins TRBV30 to TRBJ1-4; D perhaps matches TRBD1 (6 bases). Trimming left V 5 bases short and J 8 bases short, with 12 bases between. The CDR3 loop spans 12 amino acids. Germline CDR1 GTSNPN, CDR2 SVGIG (reference sequence).

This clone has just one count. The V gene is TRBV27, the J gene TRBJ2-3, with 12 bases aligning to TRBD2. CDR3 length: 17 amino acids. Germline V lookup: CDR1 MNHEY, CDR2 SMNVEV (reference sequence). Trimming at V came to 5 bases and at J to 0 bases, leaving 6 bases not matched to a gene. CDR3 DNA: TGTGCCAGCAGTCCACTCGGACTAGCGGGGAGCACAGATACGCAGTATTTT. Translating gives CASSPLGLAGSTDTQYF.

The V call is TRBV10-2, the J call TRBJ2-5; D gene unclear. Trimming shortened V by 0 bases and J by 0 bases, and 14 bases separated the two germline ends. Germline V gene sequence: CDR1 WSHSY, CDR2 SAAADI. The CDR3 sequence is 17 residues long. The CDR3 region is CASSESAVFNHQETQYF. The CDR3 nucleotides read TGCGCCAGCAGTGAGTCGGCAGTCTTTAACCACCAAGAGACCCAGTACTTC.

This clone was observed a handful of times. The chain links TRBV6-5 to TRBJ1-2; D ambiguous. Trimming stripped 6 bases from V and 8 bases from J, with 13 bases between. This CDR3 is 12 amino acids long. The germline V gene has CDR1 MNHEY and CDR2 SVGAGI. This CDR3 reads CASRRSSGGYTF. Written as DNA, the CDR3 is TGTGCCAGCAGACGGTCCTCCGGGGGCTACACCTTC.

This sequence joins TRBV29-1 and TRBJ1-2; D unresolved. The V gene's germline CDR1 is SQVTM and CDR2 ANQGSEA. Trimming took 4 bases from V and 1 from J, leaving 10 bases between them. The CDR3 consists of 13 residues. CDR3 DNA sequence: TGCAGCGTTGGCCCCACTGGTAACTATGGCTACACCTTC. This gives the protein CSVGPTGNYGYTF.

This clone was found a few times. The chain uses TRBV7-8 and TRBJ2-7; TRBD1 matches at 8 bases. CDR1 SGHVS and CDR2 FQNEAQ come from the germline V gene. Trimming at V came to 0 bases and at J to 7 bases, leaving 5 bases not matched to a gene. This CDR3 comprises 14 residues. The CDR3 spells CASSLAGQASEQYF. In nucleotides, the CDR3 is TGTGCCAGCAGCTTAGCGGGACAGGCGTCGGAGCAGTACTTC.

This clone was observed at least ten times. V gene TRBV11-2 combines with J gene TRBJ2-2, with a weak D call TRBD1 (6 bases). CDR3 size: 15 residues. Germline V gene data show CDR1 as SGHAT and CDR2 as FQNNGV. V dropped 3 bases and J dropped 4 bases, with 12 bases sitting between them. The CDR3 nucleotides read TGTGCCAGCAGCTTCCCCGGACAGACCACCGGGGAGCTGTTTTTT. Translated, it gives CASSFPGQTTGELFF.

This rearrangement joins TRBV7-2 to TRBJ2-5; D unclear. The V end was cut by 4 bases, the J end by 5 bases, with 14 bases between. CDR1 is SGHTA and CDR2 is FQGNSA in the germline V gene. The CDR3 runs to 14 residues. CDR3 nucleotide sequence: TGTGCCAGCAGCTCGCCCCGGTACGGGGAGACCCAGTACTTC. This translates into CASSSPRYGETQYF.

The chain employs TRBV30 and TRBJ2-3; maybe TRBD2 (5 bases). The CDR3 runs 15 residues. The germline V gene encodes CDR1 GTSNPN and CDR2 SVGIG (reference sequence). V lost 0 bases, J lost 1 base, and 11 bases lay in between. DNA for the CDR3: TGTGCCTGGAGTGTAAAGCGGTCCGGCACAGATACGCAGTATTTT. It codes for CAWSVKRSGTDTQYF.

DNA of the CDR3: TGCAGCGTGCGGCCGGGGGCAGATAATTCACCCCTCCACTTT. It is translated as CSVRPGADNSPLHF. The V and J genes are TRBV29-1 and TRBJ1-6, with a tentative D call TRBD1 (6 bases). Trimming cost V 6 bases and J 5 bases, with 14 bases left between them. Germline CDR1 reads SQVTM; CDR2 reads ANQGSEA. The CDR3 consists of 14 residues.